This record concerns one T cell receptor beta chain sequence. The data were taken from a study of T cell responses to AZD1222 COVID-19 vaccine. This CDR3 contains 15 residues. Trimming at V came to 3 bases and at J to 2 bases, leaving 7 bases not matched to a gene. Germline values: CDR1 DFQATT, CDR2 SNEGSKA (reference sequence). Libraries were prepared by immunoSEQ multiplex PCR; TCRdb keeps only in-frame clonotypes and omits some of them. The profile shows roughly 190,000 clones, 85% to 95% of them singletons. This chain connects TRBV20-1 to TRBJ2-7; 10 nucleotides agree with TRBD1. The sample consisted of peripheral blood, taken on day 0 of AZD1222 vaccination. The TCR originated in an adult in good health. Here the CDR3 DNA reads TGCAGTGCTAGTACCGGGACAGGGGCAACCTACGAGCAGTACTTC. Its protein product is CSASTGTGATYEQYF.